A selection of T cell receptor beta chains follows, all from one sample in a study of regulatory T cells in long-lasting Graves disease. TCRdb re-derived calls from the multiplex PCR reads in MiXCR, one entry per CDR3 protein. The sample lists about 240,000 distinct CDR3 sequences, 20% to 25% occurring once. The specimen was peripheral blood mononuclear cells (PBMCs), collected at new diagnosis, from a patient treated with antithyroid drugs. These TCRs come from a female donor with Graves disease. CDR3s include the opening cysteine and the closing phenylalanine or tryptophan. The D gene is left open where the match is weak. Not every row has a clone size; where given, it reads once, few, many or a size class.

d_gene	j_gene	v_gene	abundance	CDR3aa	CDR3nt
-	TRBJ2-5	TRBV27	many	CASSSTSKYQETQYF	TGTGCCAGCAGTTCGACCTCCAAGTACCAAGAGACCCAGTACTTC
-	TRBJ2-7	TRBV6-2/TRBV6-3	many	CASRSGSYEQYF	TGTGCCAGCAGGAGCGGTTCCTACGAGCAGTACTTC
-	TRBJ2-7	TRBV6-1	many	CASSESFFGEKAYEQYF	TGTGCCAGCAGTGAATCATTCTTTGGCGAGAAAGCCTACGAGCAGTACTTC
-	TRBJ2-1	TRBV6-2/TRBV6-3	-	CASSLRGAREQFF	TGTGCCAGCAGCCTCCGGGGGGCACGGGAGCAGTTCTTC
-	TRBJ2-3	TRBV5-1	many	CASSLDWTDTQYF	TGCGCCAGCAGCTTGGACTGGACAGATACGCAGTATTTT
TRBD2	TRBJ2-7	TRBV3-1	-	CASSGTSGVEQYF	TGTGCCAGCAGCGGGACTAGCGGGGTGGAGCAGTACTTC
TRBD2	TRBJ2-7	TRBV20-1	many	CSATGTGGRQLYEQYF	TGCAGTGCTACCGGCACGGGGGGGCGGCAACTCTACGAGCAGTACTTC
-	TRBJ2-3	TRBV12-3/TRBV12-4	many	CASSPGGPQVTQYF	TGTGCCAGCAGTCCCGGGGGGCCCCAGGTGACGCAGTATTTT
-	TRBJ1-2	TRBV24-1	-	CATSPGSYGYTF	TGTGCCACCAGCCCGGGTTCCTATGGCTACACCTTC
TRBD2	TRBJ2-1	TRBV11-2	many	CASSFSGSSYNEQFF	TGTGCCAGCAGCTTCAGCGGGAGCTCCTACAATGAGCAGTTCTTC
TRBD1	TRBJ2-1	TRBV20-1	many	CSATTGFDEQFF	TGCAGTGCTACGACAGGGTTCGATGAGCAGTTCTTC
-	TRBJ2-7	TRBV24-1	many	CATSDWDRPGEQYF	TGTGCCACCAGTGACTGGGACCGGCCGGGGGAGCAGTACTTC
TRBD1	TRBJ2-3	TRBV7-2	-	CASSHRDRGIDTQYF	TGTGCCAGCAGCCATAGGGACAGGGGGATAGATACGCAGTATTTT
-	TRBJ2-7	TRBV20-1	many	CSARGGRSSYEQYF	TGCAGTGCTAGAGGAGGCAGGAGCTCCTACGAGCAGTACTTC
-	TRBJ2-1	TRBV24-1	few	CATSDHRGRVF	TGTGCCACCAGTGATCACAGGGGGAGGGTCTTC
TRBD1	TRBJ2-7	TRBV7-2	many	CASSGAGTGVNEQYF	TGTGCCAGCAGCGGGGCCGGGACAGGGGTCAACGAGCAGTACTTC
-	TRBJ1-3	TRBV7-2	many	CASSFGTSAGGNTIYF	TGTGCCAGCAGCTTTGGGACCTCGGCAGGCGGAAACACCATATATTTT
TRBD1	TRBJ2-7	TRBV6-2/TRBV6-3	many	CASRGQGSYEQYF	TGTGCCAGCAGGGGACAGGGCTCCTACGAGCAGTACTTC
-	TRBJ1-2	TRBV6-1	-	CASSLRYGYTF	TGTGCCAGCAGTCTCCGGTATGGCTACACCTTC
TRBD2	TRBJ2-3	TRBV6-1	-	CASSTSGFDTQYF	TGTGCCAGCAGCACTAGCGGGTTTGATACGCAGTATTTT
TRBD2	TRBJ2-1	TRBV20-1	-	CSAREDPGTSGAPTNEQFF	TGCAGTGCTAGAGAAGATCCCGGGACTAGCGGGGCCCCTACGAATGAGCAGTTCTTC
-	TRBJ1-6	TRBV30	many	CACASGPHSPLHF	TGTGCCTGCGCCTCGGGCCCTCATTCACCCCTCCACTTT
TRBD2	TRBJ2-7	TRBV11-3	-	CASSPIGTSGTEFWKESEQYF	TGTGCCAGCAGCCCCATTGGGACTAGCGGGACGGAGTTTTGGAAGGAATCCGAGCAGTACTTC
-	TRBJ2-1	TRBV5-1	many	CASSRQDNEQFF	TGCGCCAGCAGTCGACAGGACAATGAGCAGTTCTTC
TRBD2	TRBJ2-7	TRBV20-1	medium-sized	CSARPSGRQAGEQYF	TGCAGTGCTAGACCTAGCGGGAGGCAGGCCGGCGAGCAGTACTTC
TRBD2	TRBJ2-1	TRBV9	many	CASSVGGSGRRAGNEQFF	TGTGCCAGCAGCGTAGGGGGTAGCGGGAGGCGAGCGGGCAATGAGCAGTTCTTC
-	TRBJ2-7	TRBV20-1	many	CSARDPGSFEQYF	TGCAGTGCTAGAGACCCCGGGAGCTTCGAGCAGTACTTC
TRBD2	TRBJ2-5	TRBV7-8	many	CASSSQLAGEQTQYF	TGTGCCAGCAGCTCCCAGCTAGCGGGAGAACAGACCCAGTACTTC
-	TRBJ1-4	TRBV4-1	-	CASSRSMSRTANEKLFF	TGCGCCAGCAGCCGATCCATGTCCCGGACAGCTAATGAAAAACTGTTTTTT
-	TRBJ2-2	TRBV12-3/TRBV12-4	many	CASSLAAQGRTGELFF	TGTGCCAGCAGTTTAGCGGCACAGGGACGGACCGGGGAGCTGTTTTTT
TRBD2	TRBJ2-7	TRBV3-1	-	CASSPRGTSGTPEQYF	TGTGCCAGCAGCCCCCGGGGGACTAGCGGGACCCCCGAGCAGTACTTC
-	TRBJ2-3	TRBV10-3	many	CANRDSSTDTQYF	TGTGCCAACCGGGACTCTAGCACAGATACGCAGTATTTT
-	TRBJ1-6	TRBV6-2/TRBV6-3	many	CASSYPSSYNSPLHF	TGTGCCAGCAGTTACCCGAGCTCCTATAATTCACCCCTCCACTTT